Listed below are T cell receptor beta chains from one sample, sequenced in a study of fetal regulatory T cell absence and autoimmunity. Repertoires were generated with immunoSEQ multiplex PCR, while TCRdb's copy carries only in-frame clones and drops some. The sample consists of 95,000 or so clones, 60% to 80% of them appearing once. Sequences were obtained from pancreas tissue. All receptors come from a male donor with IPEX syndrome. Each CDR3 is given with its conserved first and last residue. The order of the fields is J gene, D gene, V gene, clone size, CDR3 protein, CDR3 DNA. D genes are given only for firm matches. Expanded clones are given a class, and other clones once, few, many or no size at all.

J: TRBJ2-1
D: TRBD2
V: TRBV30
size: .
CDR3: CAWNGLAGVNEQFF
DNA: TGTGCCTGGAACGGTCTAGCGGGGGTAAATGAGCAGTTCTTC

J: TRBJ2-7
D: .
V: TRBV10-1
size: .
CDR3: CASDYCYEQYF
DNA: TGCGCCTCGGACTATTGCTACGAGCAGTACTTC

J: TRBJ1-2
D: .
V: TRBV30
size: few
CDR3: CAWSGAPYGYTF
DNA: TGTGCCTGGAGTGGGGCTCCGTATGGCTACACCTTC

J: TRBJ2-5
D: .
V: TRBV6-1
size: .
CDR3: CASSERGVQETQYF
DNA: TGTGCCAGCAGTGAACGCGGAGTTCAAGAGACCCAGTACTTC

J: TRBJ2-7
D: .
V: TRBV5-1
size: .
CDR3: CASSYGPSGVGFYEQYF
DNA: TGCGCCAGCAGCTATGGTCCCTCGGGCGTGGGATTCTACGAGCAGTACTTC

J: TRBJ1-4
D: .
V: TRBV29-1
size: .
CDR3: CSVEDVGSNEKLFF
DNA: TGCAGCGTTGAAGATGTGGGCTCTAATGAAAAACTGTTTTTT

J: TRBJ2-2
D: TRBD1
V: TRBV29-1
size: .
CDR3: CSVEDSGRGRELFF
DNA: TGCAGCGTTGAAGATAGCGGCAGGGGGCGGGAGCTGTTTTTT

J: TRBJ1-2
D: .
V: TRBV5-6
size: .
CDR3: CASSFTNYGYTF
DNA: TGTGCCAGCAGCTTTACTAACTATGGCTACACCTTC

J: TRBJ2-3
D: .
V: TRBV7-2
size: .
CDR3: CASSPITPDTQYF
DNA: TGTGCCAGCAGCCCCATAACACCAGATACGCAGTATTTT

J: TRBJ1-2
D: TRBD1
V: TRBV5-1
size: .
CDR3: CASSLHSPGQGNYGYTF
DNA: TGCGCCAGCAGCTTACATTCTCCGGGACAGGGAAACTATGGCTACACCTTC

J: TRBJ2-2
D: .
V: TRBV5-1
size: .
CDR3: CASSFTWYRVNTGELFF
DNA: TGCGCCAGCAGCTTCACGTGGTACAGGGTGAACACCGGGGAGCTGTTTTTT

J: TRBJ2-5
D: TRBD2
V: TRBV5-1
size: .
CDR3: CASSPPWTSGRVQTQYF
DNA: TGCGCCAGCAGCCCTCCCTGGACTAGCGGGAGGGTGCAGACCCAGTACTTC

J: TRBJ2-2
D: TRBD2
V: TRBV4-1
size: .
CDR3: CASSQAAGGPTGELFF
DNA: TGCGCCAGCAGCCAAGCAGCGGGGGGGCCCACCGGGGAGCTGTTTTTT

J: TRBJ2-5
D: TRBD2
V: TRBV10-3
size: .
CDR3: CAIRGTSMETQYF
DNA: TGTGCCATCAGGGGGACTAGCATGGAGACCCAGTACTTC